This TCR beta chain is drawn from a study of identifying expanded T cells in peripheral blood. The table came from immunoSEQ multiplex PCR; TCRdb's copy has only in-frame clones and leaves some out. The table lists fewer than 85,000 clones, roughly 81% of them singletons. From germline, CDR1 is MNHEY and CDR2 SMNVEV (reference sequence). The CDR3 runs 14 residues. V was pared by 9 bases and J by 4 bases, with 8 bases of the junction left unmatched. This chain uses TRBV27 with TRBJ2-1, with 8 bases lining up with TRBD2. The material sequenced was blood. This sequence originates from a person aged 18 to 70 in good health. DNA for the CDR3: TGTGCCAGTACTTTAGCGGGGATTTACAATGAGCAGTTCTTC. Residues: CASTLAGIYNEQFF.